The T cell receptor beta chain described here comes from a study of OX40 agonist ivuxolimab in advanced cancers. The overall study: An anti-OX40 (CD134) antibody with agonistic activity, ivuxolimab, was administered to patients.

The CDR3 is 16 residues long. V dropped 5 bases and J dropped 7; count of bases not matched to a gene: 8. Germline V gene sequence: CDR1 SEHNR, CDR2 FQNEAQ (reference sequence). The method was immunoSEQ multiplex PCR; TCRdb's version includes in-frame clones alone and lacks a portion of them. Of about 48,000 clones in the sample, 80% to 95% are singletons; the top ten hold approximately 6.8%. The receptor comes from an adult with an advanced solid tumor such as melanoma, head and neck, liver or kidney cancer. The chain recombines TRBV7-9 with TRBJ1-6; 10 bases are shared with TRBD1. The sample was CD4+ or CD8+ T cells sorted from blood, taken in a trial of the OX40 agonist ivuxolimab. CDR3 sequence (DNA): TGTGCCAGCAGCAATTGGGGGACAGGGGTAAATTCACCCCTCCACTTT. Translated: CASSNWGTGVNSPLHF.